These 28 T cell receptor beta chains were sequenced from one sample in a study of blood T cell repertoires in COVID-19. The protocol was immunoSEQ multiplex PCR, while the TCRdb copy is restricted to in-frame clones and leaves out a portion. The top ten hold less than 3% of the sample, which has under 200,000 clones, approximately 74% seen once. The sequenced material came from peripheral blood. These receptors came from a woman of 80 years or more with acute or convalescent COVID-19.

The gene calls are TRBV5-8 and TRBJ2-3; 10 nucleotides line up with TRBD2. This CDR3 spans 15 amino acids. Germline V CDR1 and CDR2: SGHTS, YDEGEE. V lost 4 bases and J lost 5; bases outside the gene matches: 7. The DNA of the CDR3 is TGTGCCAGCAGCCGAACGGGACTAGCGATAGATACGCAGTATTTT. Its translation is CASSRTGLAIDTQYF.

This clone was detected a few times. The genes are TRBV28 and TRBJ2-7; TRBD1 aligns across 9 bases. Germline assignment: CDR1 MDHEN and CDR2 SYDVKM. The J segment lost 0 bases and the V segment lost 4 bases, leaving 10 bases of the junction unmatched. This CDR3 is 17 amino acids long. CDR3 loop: CASSSTKTGGSSYEQYF. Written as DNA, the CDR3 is TGTGCCAGCAGTTCCACAAAGACAGGGGGGAGCTCCTACGAGCAGTACTTC.

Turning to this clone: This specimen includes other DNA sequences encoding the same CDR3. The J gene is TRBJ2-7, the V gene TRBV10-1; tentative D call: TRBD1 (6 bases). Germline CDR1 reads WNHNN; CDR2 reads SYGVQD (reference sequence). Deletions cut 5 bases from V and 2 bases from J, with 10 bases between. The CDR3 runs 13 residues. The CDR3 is CASSPQGPYEQYF. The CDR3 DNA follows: TGCGCCAGCAGTCCTCAGGGGCCCTACGAGCAGTACTTC.

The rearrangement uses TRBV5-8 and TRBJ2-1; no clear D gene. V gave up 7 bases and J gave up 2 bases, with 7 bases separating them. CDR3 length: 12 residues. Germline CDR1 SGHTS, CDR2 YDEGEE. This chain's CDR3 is CASELAYNEQFF. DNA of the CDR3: TGTGCCAGCGAGTTGGCCTACAATGAGCAGTTCTTC.

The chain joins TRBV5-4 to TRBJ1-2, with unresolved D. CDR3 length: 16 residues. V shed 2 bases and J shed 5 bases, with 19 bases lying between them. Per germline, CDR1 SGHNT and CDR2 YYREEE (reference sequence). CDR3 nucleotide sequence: TGTGCCAGCAGCTTAGATTTAACGGTGAGGGAATATGGCTACACCTTC. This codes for CASSLDLTVREYGYTF.

CDR3 sequence (DNA): TGCGCCAGCAGCCAAGTCGCCGGACTTCTTAATTCACCCCTCCACTTT. Its translation: CASSQVAGLLNSPLHF. The chain is built from TRBV4-3 and TRBJ1-6; D is ambiguous. The CDR3 runs to 16 residues. V was shortened by 1 base and J by 6 bases, with 13 bases between the two germline ends. Germline-derived CDR1 and CDR2 are LGHNA and YSLEER.

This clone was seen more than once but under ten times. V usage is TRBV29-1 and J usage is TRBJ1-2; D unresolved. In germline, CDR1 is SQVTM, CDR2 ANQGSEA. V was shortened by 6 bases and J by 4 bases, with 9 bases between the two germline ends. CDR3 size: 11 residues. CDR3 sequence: CSVHTGYGYTF. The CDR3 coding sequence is TGCAGCGTCCACACGGGCTATGGCTACACCTTC.

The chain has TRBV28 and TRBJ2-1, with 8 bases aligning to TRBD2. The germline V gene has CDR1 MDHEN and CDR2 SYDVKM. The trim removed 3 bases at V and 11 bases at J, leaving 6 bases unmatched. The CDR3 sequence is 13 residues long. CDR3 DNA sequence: TGTGCCAGCAGTTTCGGACTAGCCGACAAGCAGTTCTTC. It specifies CASSFGLADKQFF.

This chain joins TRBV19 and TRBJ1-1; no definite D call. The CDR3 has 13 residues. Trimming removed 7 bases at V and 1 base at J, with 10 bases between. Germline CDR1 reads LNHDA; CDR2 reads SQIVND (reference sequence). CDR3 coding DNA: TGTGCCAGTACCGTCCGGGGGAACACTGAAGCTTTCTTT. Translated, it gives CASTVRGNTEAFF.

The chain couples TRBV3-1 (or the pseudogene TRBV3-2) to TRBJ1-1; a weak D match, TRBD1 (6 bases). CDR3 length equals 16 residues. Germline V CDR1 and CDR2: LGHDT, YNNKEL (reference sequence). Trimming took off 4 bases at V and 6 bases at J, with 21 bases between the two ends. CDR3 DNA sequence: TGTGCCAGCAGCCGGGCCGGTACAGGGTATTTCTCTGAAGCTTTCTTT. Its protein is CASSRAGTGYFSEAFF.

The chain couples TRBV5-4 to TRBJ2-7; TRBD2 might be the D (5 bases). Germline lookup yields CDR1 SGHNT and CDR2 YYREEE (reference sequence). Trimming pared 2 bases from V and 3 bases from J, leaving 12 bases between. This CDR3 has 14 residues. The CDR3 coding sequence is TGTGCCAGCAGCTTCATTGACGGGAACTACGAGCAGTACTTC. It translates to CASSFIDGNYEQYF. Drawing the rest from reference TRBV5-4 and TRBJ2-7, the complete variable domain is ETGVTQSPTHLIKTRGQQVTLRCSSQSGHNTVSWYQQALGQGPQFIFQYYREEENGRGNFPPRFSGLQFPNYSSELNVNALELDDSALYLCASSFIDGNYEQYFGPGTRLTVT.

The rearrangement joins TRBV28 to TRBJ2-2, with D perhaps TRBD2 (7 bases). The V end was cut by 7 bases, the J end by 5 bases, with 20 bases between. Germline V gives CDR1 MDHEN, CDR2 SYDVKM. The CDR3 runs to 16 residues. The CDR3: CASTPGWGGRTGELFF. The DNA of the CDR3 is TGTGCCAGCACCCCGGGATGGGGGGGGCGTACCGGGGAGCTGTTTTTT.

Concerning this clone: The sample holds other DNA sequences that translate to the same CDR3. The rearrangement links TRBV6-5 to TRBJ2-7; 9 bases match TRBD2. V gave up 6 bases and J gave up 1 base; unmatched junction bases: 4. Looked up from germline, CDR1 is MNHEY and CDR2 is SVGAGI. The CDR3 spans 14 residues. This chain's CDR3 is CASSTTSGSYEQYF. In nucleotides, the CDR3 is TGTGCCAGCAGCACGACTAGCGGATCCTACGAGCAGTACTTC.

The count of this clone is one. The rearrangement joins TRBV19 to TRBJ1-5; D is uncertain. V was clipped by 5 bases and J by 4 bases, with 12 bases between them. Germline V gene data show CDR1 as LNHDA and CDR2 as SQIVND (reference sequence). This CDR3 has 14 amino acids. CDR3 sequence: CASSERAENQPQHF. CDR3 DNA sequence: TGTGCCAGTAGTGAGAGGGCGGAAAATCAGCCCCAGCATTTT.

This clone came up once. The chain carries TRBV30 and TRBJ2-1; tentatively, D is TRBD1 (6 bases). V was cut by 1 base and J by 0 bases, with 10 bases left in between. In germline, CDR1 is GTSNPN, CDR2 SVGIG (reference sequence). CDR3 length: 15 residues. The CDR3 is CAWSEGGSSYNEQFF. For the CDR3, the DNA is TGTGCCTGGAGTGAAGGGGGAAGCTCCTACAATGAGCAGTTCTTC.

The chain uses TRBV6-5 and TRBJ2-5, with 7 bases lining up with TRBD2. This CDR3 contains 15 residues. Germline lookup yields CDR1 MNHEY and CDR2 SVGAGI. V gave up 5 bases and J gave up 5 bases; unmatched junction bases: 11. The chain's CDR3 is CASSPREGSTETQYF. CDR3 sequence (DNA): TGTGCCAGCAGTCCAAGGGAGGGTAGTACGGAGACCCAGTACTTC.

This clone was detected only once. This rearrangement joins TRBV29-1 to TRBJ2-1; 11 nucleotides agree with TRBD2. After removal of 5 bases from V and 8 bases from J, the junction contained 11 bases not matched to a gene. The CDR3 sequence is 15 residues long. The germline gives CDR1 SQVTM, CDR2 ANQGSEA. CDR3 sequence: CSVQSRLAGFDEQFF. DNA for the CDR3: TGCAGCGTTCAGAGTCGACTAGCGGGATTCGATGAGCAGTTCTTC.

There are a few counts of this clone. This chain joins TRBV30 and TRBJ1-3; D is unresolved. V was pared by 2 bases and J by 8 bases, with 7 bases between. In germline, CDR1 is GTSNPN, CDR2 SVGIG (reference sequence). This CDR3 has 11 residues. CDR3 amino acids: CAWSPRDTIYF. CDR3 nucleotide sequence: TGTGCCTGGAGTCCCCGGGACACCATATATTTT.

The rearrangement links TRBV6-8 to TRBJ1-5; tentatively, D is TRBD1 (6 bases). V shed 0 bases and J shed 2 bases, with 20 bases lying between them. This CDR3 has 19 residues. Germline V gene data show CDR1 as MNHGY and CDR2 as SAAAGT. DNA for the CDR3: TGTGCCAGCAGTTACTCGAAGTTGGGAGACAGGTTTTGCAATCAGCCCCAGCATTTT. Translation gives CASSYSKLGDRFCNQPQHF.

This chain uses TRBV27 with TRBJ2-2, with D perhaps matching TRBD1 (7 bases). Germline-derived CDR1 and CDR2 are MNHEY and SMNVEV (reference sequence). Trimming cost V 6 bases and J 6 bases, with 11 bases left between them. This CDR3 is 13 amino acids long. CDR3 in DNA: TGTGCCAGCAGGGAGGGGGCTCCCGGGGAGCTGTTTTTT. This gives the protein CASREGAPGELFF.

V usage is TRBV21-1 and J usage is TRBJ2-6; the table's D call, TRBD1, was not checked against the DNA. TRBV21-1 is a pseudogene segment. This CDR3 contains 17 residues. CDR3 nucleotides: TGTGCCAGCAGCAAAGTGGACAGGGGTCTGGGGGCCAACGTCCTGACTTTC. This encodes CASSKVDRGLGANVLTF.

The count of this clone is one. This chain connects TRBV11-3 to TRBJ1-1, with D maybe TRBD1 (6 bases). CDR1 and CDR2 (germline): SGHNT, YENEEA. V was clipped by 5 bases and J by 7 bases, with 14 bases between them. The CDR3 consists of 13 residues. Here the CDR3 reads CASSPPGHREAFF. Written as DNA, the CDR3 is TGTGCCAGCAGCCCACCGGGACACCGTGAAGCTTTCTTT.

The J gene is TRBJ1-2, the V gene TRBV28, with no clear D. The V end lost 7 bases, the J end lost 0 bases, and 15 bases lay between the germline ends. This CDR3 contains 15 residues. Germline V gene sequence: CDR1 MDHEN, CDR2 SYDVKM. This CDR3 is CASTTGGEPNYGYTF. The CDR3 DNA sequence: TGTGCCAGCACCACGGGCGGGGAGCCTAACTATGGCTACACCTTC.

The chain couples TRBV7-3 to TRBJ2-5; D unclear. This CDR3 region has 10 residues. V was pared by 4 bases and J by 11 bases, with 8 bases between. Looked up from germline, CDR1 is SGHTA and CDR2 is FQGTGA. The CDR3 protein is CASSSRSQYF. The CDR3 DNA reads TGTGCCAGCAGCTCCCGGTCTCAGTACTTC.

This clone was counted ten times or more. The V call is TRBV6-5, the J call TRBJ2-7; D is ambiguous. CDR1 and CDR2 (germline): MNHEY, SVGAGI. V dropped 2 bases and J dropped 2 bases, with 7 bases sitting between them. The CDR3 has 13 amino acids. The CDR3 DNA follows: TGTGCCAGCAGTTACAACAGAGCCTACGAGCAGTACTTC. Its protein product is CASSYNRAYEQYF.

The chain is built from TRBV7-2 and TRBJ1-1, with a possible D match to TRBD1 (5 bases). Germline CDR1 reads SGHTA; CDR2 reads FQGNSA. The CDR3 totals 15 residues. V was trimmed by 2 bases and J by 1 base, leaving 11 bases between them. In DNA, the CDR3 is TGTGCCAGCAGCTTATACGGGGGAGGGAACACTGAAGCTTTCTTT. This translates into CASSLYGGGNTEAFF.

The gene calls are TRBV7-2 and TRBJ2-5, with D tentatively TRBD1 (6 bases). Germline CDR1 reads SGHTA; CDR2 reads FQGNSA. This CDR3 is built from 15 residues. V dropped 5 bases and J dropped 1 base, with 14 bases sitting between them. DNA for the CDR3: TGTGCCAGCAGCAAACAGGGACGAACCCAAGAGACCCAGTACTTC. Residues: CASSKQGRTQETQYF.

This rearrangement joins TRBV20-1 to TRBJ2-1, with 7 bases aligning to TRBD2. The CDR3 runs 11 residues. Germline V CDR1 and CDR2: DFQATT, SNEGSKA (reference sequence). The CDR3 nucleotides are TGCAGCGTTAAGCGGGAAGCTGAGCAGTTCTTC. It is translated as CSVKREAEQFF.